The next 26 T cell receptor beta chains were all read from a single sample in a study of T cell responses to AZD1222 COVID-19 vaccine (dated by TCRdb to the early 2020s). Per the publication, the time point label means: baseline before first vaccination. The library was generated by the immunoSEQ multiplex PCR assay. TCRdb took over this immuneACCESS table, retaining in-frame rearrangements with V and J assigned. Such tables are incomplete; in checked studies, under half of the missing clones stem from an unresolved V gene, and the remainder is unexplained. The sample contains some 100,000 clones, around nine tenths of them found a single time. The ten largest clones capture around 3.2% of the sample. The specimen was peripheral blood, collected on day 0 of AZD1222 vaccination. The origin of the receptors is an adult in good health.

J is TRBJ1-6 and V is TRBV4-2; 7 bases fit TRBD1. The length of the CDR3 is 14 residues. V was pared by 4 bases and J by 7 bases, with 4 bases of the junction left unmatched. Looked up from germline, CDR1 is LGHNA and CDR2 is YNFKEQ. The CDR3 coding sequence is TGTGCCAGCAGCCCGCAGGGGGAAAATTCACCCCTCCACTTT. Protein product: CASSPQGENSPLHF.

The V gene is TRBV3-1 (or the pseudogene TRBV3-2), the J gene TRBJ1-2; 7 bases match TRBD1. Germline assignment: CDR1 LGHDT and CDR2 YNNKEL (reference sequence). CDR3 size: 16 residues. Trimming at V came to 3 bases and at J to 4 bases, leaving 11 bases not matched to a gene. The CDR3 sequence: CASSHRDSELSYGYTF. In nucleotides, the CDR3 is TGTGCCAGCAGCCACCGGGACAGTGAGCTTAGCTATGGCTACACCTTC.

This clone has a handful of counts. The chain has TRBV30 and TRBJ1-5; a possible D gene is TRBD1 (5 bases). CDR3 length: 19 amino acids. V lost 1 base and J 0 bases, leaving 22 bases between the germline ends. Germline V lookup: CDR1 GTSNPN, CDR2 SVGIG (reference sequence). The CDR3 DNA follows: TGTGCCTGGAGTGGGAACAAGGGACTATGGGAAGATAGCAATCAGCCCCAGCATTTT. This sequence encodes CAWSGNKGLWEDSNQPQHF.

This rearrangement joins TRBV9 to TRBJ2-1; the D is unclear. From germline, CDR1 is SGDLS and CDR2 YYNGEE. There are 14 residues in the CDR3. With 4 bases removed from V and 5 bases from J, the gap between germline ends came to 13 bases. The CDR3 sequence: CASSPRTADNEQFF. CDR3 bases: TGTGCCAGCAGCCCCCGGACCGCAGACAATGAGCAGTTCTTC.

This chain connects TRBV5-6 to TRBJ1-1; 8 bases fit TRBD1. V lost 4 bases and J lost 1; bases outside the gene matches: 6. Germline V gene lookup returns CDR1 SGHDT and CDR2 YYEEEE. This CDR3 region has 15 residues. The CDR3 DNA reads TGTGCCAGCAGCCAGACAGGGGCGGGGAACACTGAAGCTTTCTTT. It is translated as CASSQTGAGNTEAFF.

V is TRBV7-2 and J is TRBJ2-3; 8 bases are shared with TRBD2. Germline V gene sequence: CDR1 SGHTA, CDR2 FQGNSA. The CDR3 runs to 17 residues. V shed 1 base, J shed 2 bases, and the junction held 8 bases outside the gene matches. The CDR3 nucleotides are TGTGCCAGCAGCTTAGTATGGCCAGCGGGGGACACAGATACGCAGTATTTT. As protein: CASSLVWPAGDTDTQYF. Using reference TRBV7-2 and TRBJ2-3 for the parts outside the CDR3, the full variable domain is GAGVSQSPSNKVTEKGKDVELRCDPISGHTALYWYRQSLGQGLEFLIYFQGNSAPDKSGLPSDRFSAERTGGSVSTLTIQRTQQEDSAVYLCASSLVWPAGDTDTQYFGPGTRLTVL.

The chain is built from TRBV27 and TRBJ2-2; maybe TRBD1 (6 bases). Germline-derived CDR1 and CDR2 are MNHEY and SMNVEV (reference sequence). This CDR3 has 16 amino acids. V gave up 6 bases and J gave up 2 bases, with 16 bases separating them. CDR3 coding DNA: TGTGCCAGCAGGAAGTTTGGACAGCTTAACACCGGGGAGCTGTTTTTT. Its protein is CASRKFGQLNTGELFF.

The chain links TRBV6-5 to TRBJ1-5; D is undetermined. Germline V gives CDR1 MNHEY, CDR2 SVGAGI. The CDR3 totals 12 residues. The V end lost 6 bases, the J end lost 4 bases, and 7 bases lay between the germline ends. Written as DNA, the CDR3 is TGTGCCAGCAGACAGCAAAATCAGCCCCAGCATTTT. This sequence encodes CASRQQNQPQHF.

This chain connects TRBV5-4 to TRBJ1-5, with D hard to call. The CDR3 totals 13 residues. Trimming stripped 0 bases from V and 7 bases from J, with 8 bases between. Germline loops: CDR1 SGHNT, CDR2 YYREEE (reference sequence). The chain's CDR3 is CASSLAGGQPQHF. The CDR3 DNA follows: TGTGCCAGCAGCTTGGCCGGAGGACAGCCCCAGCATTTT.

This clone was counted between two and nine times. The chain combines TRBV21-1 with TRBJ1-5; TRBD1, the D gene given by the table, was not confirmed from the DNA. TRBV21-1 represents a pseudogene. This CDR3 contains 18 residues. This chain's CDR3 is CASSKDSTGPPSYQPQHF. The CDR3, as DNA: TGTGCCAGCAGCAAAGATTCGACAGGCCCTCCCTCTTATCAGCCCCAGCATTTT.

The genes are TRBV2 and TRBJ1-1; 12 bases are shared with TRBD1. This CDR3 has 14 amino acids. The J segment lost 2 bases and the V segment lost 8 bases, leaving 3 bases of the junction unmatched. Per the germline V gene, CDR1 is SNHLY and CDR2 is FYNNEI. The CDR3 reads CASLGQGANTEAFF. In nucleotides, the CDR3 is TGTGCCAGCCTGGGACAGGGGGCTAACACTGAAGCTTTCTTT.

V is TRBV6-2 or TRBV6-3 and J is TRBJ1-5; 9 bases align to TRBD1. Per the germline V gene, CDR1 is MNHEY and CDR2 is SVGEGT. CDR3 size: 14 residues. The junction had 5 bases not matched to a gene; V was cut back by 5 bases and J by 6 bases. As DNA, the CDR3 is TGTGCCAGCAGTGAGGGGACAGGGAGTCAGCCCCAGCATTTT. Translating gives CASSEGTGSQPQHF.

This clone was found once. CDR3 bases: TGTGCCAGCAGGGCTCAGGGAGCCCTGAGCACTGAAGCTTTCTTT. Its translation: CASRAQGALSTEAFF. This chain joins TRBV6-6 and TRBJ1-1; perhaps TRBD1 as D (5 bases). This CDR3 region has 15 residues. V lost 6 bases and J lost 4, with 18 bases in between. The germline CDR1 and CDR2 sequences are MNHNY and SVGAGI (reference sequence).

V usage is TRBV5-4 and J usage is TRBJ1-1; a weak D match, TRBD1 (6 bases). This CDR3 spans 16 amino acids. Per germline, CDR1 SGHNT and CDR2 YYREEE (reference sequence). The germline V and J ends were trimmed by 1 base and 6 bases, with 19 bases remaining between them. CDR3 loop: CASSLSYRQGRSEAFF. The CDR3 DNA is TGTGCCAGCAGCTTGTCGTATAGGCAGGGGAGGTCTGAAGCTTTCTTT.

The V and J genes are TRBV5-1 and TRBJ1-2, with 7 bases lining up with TRBD1. Per the germline V gene, CDR1 is SGHRS and CDR2 is YFSETQ. J was trimmed by 11 bases and V by 4 bases; bases with no gene match: 11. The CDR3 covers 13 residues. CDR3 amino acids: CASSRGQLVSYTF. The CDR3 bases are TGCGCCAGCAGCAGGGGACAGTTAGTATCGTACACCTTC. Based on the CDR3 plus reference TRBV5-1 and TRBJ1-2, the full variable domain is KAGVTQTPRYLIKTRGQQVTLSCSPISGHRSVSWYQQTPGQGLQFLFEYFSETQRNKGNFPGRFSGRQFSNSRSEMNVSTLELGDSALYLCASSRGQLVSYTFGSGTRLTVV.

This clone was counted a few times. CDR3 in amino acids: CASSEIRGGRRINQPQHF. The CDR3 DNA sequence: TGTGCCAGCAGTGAAATTCGGGGAGGGCGCAGGATCAATCAGCCCCAGCATTTT. The chain is built from TRBV6-1 and TRBJ1-5; D remains ambiguous. The germline V gene has CDR1 MNHNS and CDR2 SASEGT. This CDR3 is built from 18 residues. V shed 2 bases and J shed 3 bases, with 20 bases lying between them.

V usage is TRBV2 and J usage is TRBJ1-1; D gene uncertain. The germline V and J ends were trimmed by 2 bases and 6 bases, with 4 bases remaining between them. This CDR3 spans 11 amino acids. Looked up from germline, CDR1 is SNHLY and CDR2 is FYNNEI. DNA for the CDR3: TGTGCCAGCAGTGAAATGGCTGAAGCTTTCTTT. Its protein product is CASSEMAEAFF.

This chain links TRBV5-1 with TRBJ1-1; D is unresolved. Germline CDR1 SGHRS, CDR2 YFSETQ. V lost 4 bases and J lost 0, with 13 bases in between. The CDR3 extends over 15 amino acids. The CDR3 nucleotides are TGCGCCAGCAGCCCTAATCTGGGCGTGAACACTGAAGCTTTCTTT. Encoded protein: CASSPNLGVNTEAFF.

The chain recombines TRBV9 with TRBJ1-2, with D hard to call. Trimming took 0 bases from V and 7 from J, leaving 10 bases between them. The CDR3 extends over 13 amino acids. Looked up from germline, CDR1 is SGDLS and CDR2 is YYNGEE. The CDR3 is CASSVGEQTGYTF. The CDR3 DNA is TGTGCCAGCAGCGTAGGAGAACAAACTGGCTACACCTTC.

The J gene is TRBJ1-1, the V gene TRBV3-1 (or the pseudogene TRBV3-2); a weak D match, TRBD1 (6 bases). Germline V lookup: CDR1 LGHDT, CDR2 YNNKEL (reference sequence). Trimming cost V 6 bases and J 3 bases, with 14 bases left between them. The CDR3 sequence is 14 residues long. The CDR3 loop is CASRATGEYTEAFF. The CDR3 DNA follows: TGTGCCAGCAGGGCGACAGGTGAATACACTGAAGCTTTCTTT.

The chain uses TRBV25-1 and TRBJ2-2, with 10 nucleotides matching TRBD1. With V trimmed by 7 bases and J by 5 bases, 4 bases remained unmatched. The CDR3 has 14 amino acids. Looked up from germline, CDR1 is MGHDK and CDR2 is SYGVNS. Here the CDR3 reads CASKDRGRTGELFF. CDR3 in DNA: TGTGCCAGCAAGGACAGGGGGAGGACCGGGGAGCTGTTTTTT.

The chain uses TRBV6-5 and TRBJ2-3; 7 bases agree with TRBD2. This CDR3 has 15 amino acids. V lost 6 bases and J lost 2; bases outside the gene matches: 8. The V gene's germline CDR1 is MNHEY and CDR2 SVGAGI. This chain's CDR3 is CASRAQAGTTDTQYF. The CDR3 DNA reads as TGTGCCAGCAGGGCCCAAGCGGGGACCACAGATACGCAGTATTTT.

This clone is a singleton in its sample. The chain joins TRBV6-2 or TRBV6-3 to TRBJ1-4; no definite D call. Per germline, CDR1 MNHEY and CDR2 SVGEGT. The CDR3 spans 12 residues. V shed 2 bases and J shed 7 bases, with 5 bases lying between them. In DNA form, the CDR3 reads TGTGCCAGCAGTTACAGCGGTGAAAAACTGTTTTTT. Translation gives CASSYSGEKLFF.

The rearrangement joins TRBV11-3 to TRBJ2-7, with a weak D call TRBD2 (6 bases). Germline V gene sequence: CDR1 SGHNT, CDR2 YENEEA. The CDR3 runs 12 residues. Trimming left V 5 bases short and J 3 bases short, with 8 bases between. The CDR3 here is CASSRSGYEQYF. Written as DNA, the CDR3 is TGTGCCAGCAGCCGTAGCGGCTACGAGCAGTACTTC.

The J gene is TRBJ1-3, the V gene TRBV4-1; 7 bases line up with TRBD1. The CDR3 covers 14 residues. The V gene's germline CDR1 is MGHRA and CDR2 YSYEKL. V trimming: 4 bases; J trimming: 5 bases; junction bases outside the gene matches: 5. The DNA for the CDR3 is TGCGCCAGCAGCCGTGGGACAGCCAGAAACACCATATATTTT. Its protein product is CASSRGTARNTIYF.

This clone was seen just once. The gene calls are TRBV6-5 and TRBJ1-6, with 7 bases aligning to TRBD1. CDR1 is MNHEY and CDR2 is SVGAGI in the germline V gene. The CDR3 is made up of 15 amino acids. J was trimmed by 8 bases and V by 8 bases; bases with no gene match: 12. The CDR3 is CASSQGGAGDSPLHF. CDR3 in DNA: TGTGCCAGCTCCCAGGGGGGCGCCGGTGATTCACCCCTCCACTTT.